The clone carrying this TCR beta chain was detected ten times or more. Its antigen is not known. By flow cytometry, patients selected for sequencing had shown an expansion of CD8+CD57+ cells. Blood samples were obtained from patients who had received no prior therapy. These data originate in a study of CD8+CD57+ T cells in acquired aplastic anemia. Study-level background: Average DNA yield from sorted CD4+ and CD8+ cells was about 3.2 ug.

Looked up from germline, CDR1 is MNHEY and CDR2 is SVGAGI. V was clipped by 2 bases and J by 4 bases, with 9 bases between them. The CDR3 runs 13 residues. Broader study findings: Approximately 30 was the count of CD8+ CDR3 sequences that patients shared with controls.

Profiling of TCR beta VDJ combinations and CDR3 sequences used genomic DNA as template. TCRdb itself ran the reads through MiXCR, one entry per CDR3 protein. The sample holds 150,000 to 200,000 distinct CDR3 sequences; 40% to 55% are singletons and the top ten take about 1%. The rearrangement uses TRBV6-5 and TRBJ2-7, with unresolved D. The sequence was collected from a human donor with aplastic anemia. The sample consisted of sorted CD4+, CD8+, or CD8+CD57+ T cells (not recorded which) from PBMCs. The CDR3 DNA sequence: TGTGCCAGCAGTTACGCCATAAATTACGAGCAGTACTTC. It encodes CASSYAINYEQYF.